A single sample is the source of the 13 T cell receptor beta chains below, sequenced in a study of blood T cell repertoires in COVID-19. This table comes from immunoSEQ multiplex PCR, and its TCRdb copy is limited to in-frame clones, with some not included. The data show about 250,000 clones, with 85% to 90% seen just once and around 0.84% held by the top ten. Input material: peripheral blood. The receptor set was obtained from a man younger than 40 with acute or convalescent COVID-19.

The chain carries TRBV5-4 and TRBJ2-1; the match to TRBD2 covers 8 bases. This CDR3 spans 16 amino acids. With V trimmed by 4 bases and J by 6 bases, 12 bases remained unmatched. The germline V gene encodes CDR1 SGHNT and CDR2 YYREEE (reference sequence). DNA for the CDR3: TGTGCCAGCAGCCGATCTGGGACTAGATGGGGCAATGAGCAGTTCTTC. This sequence encodes CASSRSGTRWGNEQFF.

The chain uses TRBV2 and TRBJ2-2; TRBD2 matches at 9 bases. V was pared by 7 bases and J by 4 bases, with 4 bases of the junction left unmatched. The CDR3 consists of 14 residues. Looked up from germline, CDR1 is SNHLY and CDR2 is FYNNEI. The CDR3 coding sequence is TGTGCCAGCATCGGCGGGAGGGGCACCGGGGAGCTGTTTTTT. Its translation: CASIGGRGTGELFF.

This chain links TRBV30 with TRBJ2-1; TRBD2 might be the D (6 bases). There are 10 residues in the CDR3. V lost 6 bases to trimming and J lost 8 bases, with 8 bases between them. Germline V gives CDR1 GTSNPN, CDR2 SVGIG (reference sequence). The DNA for the CDR3 is TGTGCCTGCCCGGGGGATGAGCAGTTCTTC. This codes for CACPGDEQFF.

The V call is TRBV19, the J call TRBJ2-3; 12 nucleotides align to TRBD2. The V segment lost 3 bases and the J segment 7 bases; nucleotides outside the gene matches: 5. This CDR3 is built from 15 residues. The germline gives CDR1 LNHDA, CDR2 SQIVND (reference sequence). CDR3 loop: CASSIGLAGTNTQYF. DNA for the CDR3: TGTGCCAGTAGTATCGGACTAGCGGGAACGAATACGCAGTATTTT.

The rearrangement uses TRBV3-1 (or the pseudogene TRBV3-2) and TRBJ1-3, with no clear D. The CDR3 extends over 15 amino acids. V was pared by 2 bases and J by 0 bases, with 8 bases between. Per germline, CDR1 LGHDT and CDR2 YNNKEL (reference sequence). CDR3 loop: CASSQRTSSGNTIYF. The CDR3 bases are TGTGCCAGCAGCCAAAGAACAAGCTCTGGAAACACCATATATTTT.

V usage is TRBV9 and J usage is TRBJ2-1, with TRBD2 matching over 8 bases. Trimming cost V 2 bases and J 6 bases; bases outside gene matches: 7. The CDR3 runs 15 residues. The germline CDR1 and CDR2 sequences are SGDLS and YYNGEE. The CDR3 region has the DNA TGTGCCAGCAGCGTCGGGGGGGGTGCTGGCAATGAGCAGTTCTTC. This codes for CASSVGGGAGNEQFF. Based on the CDR3 plus reference TRBV9 and TRBJ2-1, the full variable domain is DSGVTQTPKHLITATGQRVTLRCSPRSGDLSVYWYQQSLDQGLQFLIQYYNGEERAKGNILERFSAQQFPDLHSELNLSSLELGDSALYFCASSVGGGAGNEQFFGPGTRLTVL.

The chain employs TRBV19 and TRBJ2-4; 12 bases map to TRBD2. The V gene's germline CDR1 is LNHDA and CDR2 SQIVND (reference sequence). The V gene end was trimmed by 9 bases and the J gene end by 0 bases; junction bases not matched to a gene: 3. This CDR3 has 15 amino acids. CDR3 sequence reads: CASRLAGVAKNIQYF. CDR3 DNA sequence: TGTGCCAGCCGACTAGCGGGAGTAGCCAAAAACATTCAGTACTTC.

The genes are TRBV29-1 and TRBJ1-1; D is ambiguous. Per the germline V gene, CDR1 is SQVTM and CDR2 is ANQGSEA. V dropped 1 base and J dropped 0 bases, with 3 bases sitting between them. The CDR3 sequence is 12 residues long. The CDR3 DNA sequence: TGCAGCGTTGAAGGAGTGAACACTGAAGCTTTCTTT. Its translation is CSVEGVNTEAFF.

The chain joins TRBV7-2 to TRBJ2-7; a weak D match, TRBD2 (5 bases). V was cut by 3 bases and J by 2 bases, with 11 bases left in between. Germline CDR1 reads SGHTA; CDR2 reads FQGNSA. The CDR3 is 14 amino acids. Written as DNA, the CDR3 is TGTGCCAGCAGCTTGAACGGGATCGCCTACGAGCAGTACTTC. Translated, it gives CASSLNGIAYEQYF.

The chain is built from TRBV28 and TRBJ1-1; D not certain. The CDR3 sequence is 14 residues long. The V end was cut by 8 bases, the J end by 5 bases, with 18 bases between. From germline, CDR1 is MDHEN and CDR2 SYDVKM. The CDR3 bases are TGTGCCAGCCAGTCTCCTGGGGAGATGACTGAAGCTTTCTTT. Translated: CASQSPGEMTEAFF.

This sequence joins TRBV3-1 (or the pseudogene TRBV3-2) and TRBJ1-2; TRBD1 matches 7 bases. The V and J ends lost 3 bases and 6 bases, in that order; junction bases with no gene match: 10. CDR1 is LGHDT and CDR2 is YNNKEL in the germline V gene (reference sequence). There are 15 residues in the CDR3. The CDR3 here is CASSQHLQGWDGYTF. The CDR3 nucleotides read TGTGCCAGCAGCCAGCACTTACAGGGGTGGGATGGCTACACCTTC.

This chain joins TRBV5-1 and TRBJ2-3; D not certain. Per germline, CDR1 SGHRS and CDR2 YFSETQ. This CDR3 spans 14 amino acids. V shed 0 bases and J shed 2 bases, with 7 bases lying between them. The CDR3 reads CASSLVLFTDTQYF. CDR3 DNA sequence: TGCGCCAGCAGCTTGGTCCTGTTCACAGATACGCAGTATTTT.

This chain connects TRBV27 to TRBJ2-1; D gene ambiguous. Trimming removed 2 bases at V and 7 bases at J, with 9 bases between. The CDR3 extends over 13 amino acids. Germline V lookup: CDR1 MNHEY, CDR2 SMNVEV (reference sequence). The CDR3 DNA reads TGTGCCAGCAGTTTAGGGCAGTTTAATGAGCAGTTCTTC. This encodes CASSLGQFNEQFF.